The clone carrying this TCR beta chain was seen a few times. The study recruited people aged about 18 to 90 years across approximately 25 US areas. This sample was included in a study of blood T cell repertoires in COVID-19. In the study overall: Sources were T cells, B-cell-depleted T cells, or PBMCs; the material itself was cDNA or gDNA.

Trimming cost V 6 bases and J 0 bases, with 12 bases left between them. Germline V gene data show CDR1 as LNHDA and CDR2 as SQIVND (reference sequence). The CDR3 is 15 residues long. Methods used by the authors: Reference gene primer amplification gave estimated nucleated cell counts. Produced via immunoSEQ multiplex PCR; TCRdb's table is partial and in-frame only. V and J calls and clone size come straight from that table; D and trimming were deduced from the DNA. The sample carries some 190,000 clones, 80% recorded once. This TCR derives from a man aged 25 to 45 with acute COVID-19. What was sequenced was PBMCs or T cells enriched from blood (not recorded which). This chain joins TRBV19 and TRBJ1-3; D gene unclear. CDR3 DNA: TGTGCCAGTAGCCTAAATCTAGTCTCTGGAAACACCATATATTTT. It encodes CASSLNLVSGNTIYF. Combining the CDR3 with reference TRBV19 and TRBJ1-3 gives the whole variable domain DGGITQSPKYLFRKEGQNVTLSCEQNLNHDAMYWYRQDPGQGLRLIYYSQIVNDFQKGDIAEGYSVSREKKESFPLTVTSAQKNPTAFYLCASSLNLVSGNTIYFGEGSWLTVV.